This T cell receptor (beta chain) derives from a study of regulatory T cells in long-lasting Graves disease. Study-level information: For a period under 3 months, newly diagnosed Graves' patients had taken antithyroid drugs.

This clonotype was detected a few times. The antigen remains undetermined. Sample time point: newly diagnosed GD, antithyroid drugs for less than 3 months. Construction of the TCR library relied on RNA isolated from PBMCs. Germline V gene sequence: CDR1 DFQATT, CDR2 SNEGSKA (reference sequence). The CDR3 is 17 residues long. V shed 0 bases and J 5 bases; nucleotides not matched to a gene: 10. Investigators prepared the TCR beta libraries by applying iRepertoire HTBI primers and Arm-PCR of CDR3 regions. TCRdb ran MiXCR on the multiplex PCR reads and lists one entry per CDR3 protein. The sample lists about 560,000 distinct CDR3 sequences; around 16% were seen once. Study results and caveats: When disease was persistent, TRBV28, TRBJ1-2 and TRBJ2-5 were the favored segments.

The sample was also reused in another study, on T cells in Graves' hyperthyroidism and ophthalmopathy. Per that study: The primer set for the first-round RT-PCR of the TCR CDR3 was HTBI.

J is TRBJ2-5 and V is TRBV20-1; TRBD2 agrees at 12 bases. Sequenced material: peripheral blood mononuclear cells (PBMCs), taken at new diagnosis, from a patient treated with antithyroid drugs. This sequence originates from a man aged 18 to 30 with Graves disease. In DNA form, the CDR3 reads TGCAGTGCTAGAGATTGGACTAGCGGGATAGTATCGGAGACCCAGTACTTC. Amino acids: CSARDWTSGIVSETQYF.